The 12 T cell receptor beta chains in this list originate from one sample, sequenced in a study of early stage breast cancer tumors. Only in-frame clones appear in the TCRdb table, and some are missing; sequencing was by immunoSEQ multiplex PCR. The table records over 25,000 clones, under 75% of them present only once. The sample was blood. The source of these receptors is a person aged 45-60 years with breast cancer.

The CDR3 loop reads CASSDPGQGVYEQYF. The DNA for the CDR3 is TGTGCCAGCAGCGACCCGGGACAGGGTGTCTACGAGCAGTACTTC. This chain uses TRBV5-4 with TRBJ2-7, with 9 bases fitting TRBD1. J was trimmed by 3 bases and V by 4 bases; bases with no gene match: 8. CDR3 length: 15 residues. From germline, CDR1 is SGHNT and CDR2 YYREEE (reference sequence).

The chain joins TRBV25-1 to TRBJ1-4, with TRBD1 as a possible D gene (5 bases). The V end lost 3 bases, the J end lost 6 bases, and 11 bases lay between the germline ends. The germline CDR1 and CDR2 sequences are MGHDK and SYGVNS. CDR3 size: 14 residues. CDR3 in DNA: TGTGCCAGCAGTGATTCAGGGCGGGATGAAAAACTGTTTTTT. Protein sequence: CASSDSGRDEKLFF.

The J gene is TRBJ1-1, the V gene TRBV27; no reliable D call. V shed 5 bases and J shed 4 bases, with 14 bases lying between them. CDR3 length equals 14 residues. CDR1 MNHEY and CDR2 SMNVEV come from the germline V gene (reference sequence). The CDR3: CASSPRLAGTEAFF. The CDR3 nucleotides are TGTGCCAGCAGTCCGAGGCTGGCGGGCACTGAAGCTTTCTTT.

This chain joins TRBV19 and TRBJ1-1, with 7 bases matching TRBD1. The CDR3 has 15 amino acids. CDR1 and CDR2 (germline): LNHDA, SQIVND (reference sequence). Trimming at V came to 1 base and at J to 1 base, leaving 3 bases not matched to a gene. DNA of the CDR3: TGTGCCAGTAGTATAGTAGCAGGGGGGAACACTGAAGCTTTCTTT. Translating it yields CASSIVAGGNTEAFF. Together with reference TRBV19 and TRBJ1-1, the CDR3 gives the full variable domain: DGGITQSPKYLFRKEGQNVTLSCEQNLNHDAMYWYRQDPGQGLRLIYYSQIVNDFQKGDIAEGYSVSREKKESFPLTVTSAQKNPTAFYLCASSIVAGGNTEAFFGQGTRLTVV.

This clone was counted between two and nine times. V usage is TRBV6-4 and J usage is TRBJ1-1; no clear D. Trimming took off 4 bases at V and 1 base at J, with 7 bases between the two ends. Germline V lookup: CDR1 MRHNA, CDR2 SNTAGT. This CDR3 has 13 amino acids. The DNA of the CDR3 is TGTGCCAGCAGTGCCTCCGCGAACACTGAAGCTTTCTTT. Protein: CASSASANTEAFF.

This clone has more than one count but fewer than ten. The chain carries TRBV10-1 and TRBJ2-1, with 7 bases aligning to TRBD1. Germline CDR1 is WNHNN and CDR2 is SYGVQD (reference sequence). The V segment lost 4 bases and the J segment 9 bases; nucleotides outside the gene matches: 3. The CDR3 totals 12 residues. The CDR3 nucleotides are TGCGCCAGCAGTGTTGGGGACAGTGAGCAGTTCTTC. Translated, it gives CASSVGDSEQFF.

The chain is built from TRBV11-2 and TRBJ1-2, with D tentatively TRBD1 (6 bases). Germline lookup yields CDR1 SGHAT and CDR2 FQNNGV. Trimming left V 8 bases short and J 2 bases short, with 15 bases between. The CDR3 loop spans 14 amino acids. DNA for the CDR3: TGTGCCAGCCTGGGACCGGGGGGCAACTATGGCTACACCTTC. This translates into CASLGPGGNYGYTF.

The rearrangement joins TRBV19 to TRBJ2-3; tentative D call: TRBD1 (6 bases). The germline V gene has CDR1 LNHDA and CDR2 SQIVND (reference sequence). The V gene lost 1 base and the J gene lost 1 base, with 9 bases spanning the gap. The CDR3 runs 15 residues. In nucleotides, the CDR3 is TGTGCCAGTAGTATAGGCCCAGGGGGCACAGATACGCAGTATTTT. Protein sequence: CASSIGPGGTDTQYF. The entire variable domain, with the rest obtained from reference TRBV19 and TRBJ2-3, is as follows: DGGITQSPKYLFRKEGQNVTLSCEQNLNHDAMYWYRQDPGQGLRLIYYSQIVNDFQKGDIAEGYSVSREKKESFPLTVTSAQKNPTAFYLCASSIGPGGTDTQYFGPGTRLTVL.

The chain's CDR3 is CASSYSASGGGYTF. CDR3 nucleotide sequence: TGTGCCAGCAGTTACTCCGCCTCGGGTGGTGGCTACACCTTC. The chain is built from TRBV6-5 and TRBJ1-2; no firm D call. CDR1 MNHEY and CDR2 SVGAGI come from the germline V gene. Trimming left V 0 bases short and J 7 bases short, with 12 bases between. The CDR3 is 14 residues long.

The chain carries TRBV29-1 and TRBJ2-5; D is perhaps TRBD2 (5 bases). The CDR3 extends over 11 amino acids. The germline CDR1 and CDR2 sequences are SQVTM and ANQGSEA. V shed 4 bases and J shed 10 bases, with 13 bases lying between them. The CDR3 is CSVVRAEVQYF. The CDR3 DNA is TGCAGCGTTGTGAGGGCGGAGGTCCAGTACTTC.

V usage is TRBV7-9 and J usage is TRBJ2-6; 7 bases are a match to TRBD1. Trimming removed 3 bases from V and 2 bases from J; junction bases left unmatched: 4. The germline gives CDR1 SEHNR, CDR2 FQNEAQ (reference sequence). The CDR3 loop spans 16 amino acids. The CDR3 bases are TGTGCCAGCAGCTTCGTGACAGGGCCTGGGGCCAACGTCCTGACTTTC. It yields the protein CASSFVTGPGANVLTF.

This clone was seen a few times. The rearrangement links TRBV7-9 to TRBJ2-1; the D is unclear. V was cut by 4 bases and J by 10 bases, with 8 bases left in between. CDR1 and CDR2 (germline): SEHNR, FQNEAQ (reference sequence). The CDR3 contains 11 residues. CDR3 protein: CASSSSREQFF. The CDR3, as DNA: TGTGCCAGCAGCTCCTCTAGAGAGCAGTTCTTC.